The 20 T cell receptor beta chains reported below all come from one sample, sequenced in a study of response to subunit inactivated influenza vaccine. Each CDR3 protein gets one entry after TCRdb re-called the RT-PCR reads with MiXCR. The sample yields fewer than 800,000 distinct CDR3 sequences, approximately 15% seen once. The input for sequencing was PBMCs from blood, taken approximately 12 days after vaccination. These receptors originate from a man between 45 and 60 years old who received an inactivated influenza vaccine.

V gene TRBV10-3 combines with J gene TRBJ1-6, with D unresolved. The CDR3 contains 13 residues. Germline assignment: CDR1 ENHRY and CDR2 SYGVKD. Trimming pared 11 bases from V and 8 bases from J, leaving 16 bases between. CDR3 DNA: TGTGCCTCCAGGACCCCGGTCGATTCACCCCTCCACTTT. It codes for CASRTPVDSPLHF.

This clonotype was observed a handful of times. This chain uses TRBV20-1 with TRBJ2-3; 14 bases are a match to TRBD2. CDR3 length: 19 amino acids. Germline lookup yields CDR1 DFQATT and CDR2 SNEGSKA (reference sequence). V was pared by 1 base and J by 0 bases, with 9 bases of the junction left unmatched. The CDR3 region has the DNA TGCAGTGCTAGAGCTCTAGGGACTAGCGGGGGCTCTAGCACAGATACGCAGTATTTT. This translates into CSARALGTSGGSSTDTQYF.

In this sample, this clonotype turned up a few times. The rearrangement joins TRBV4-3 to TRBJ2-1; D is uncertain. In germline, CDR1 is LGHNA, CDR2 YSLEER. This CDR3 region has 15 residues. V lost 0 bases to trimming and J lost 6 bases, with 12 bases between them. As DNA, the CDR3 is TGCGCCAGCAGCCAAGATTGGGCCGATTTCAATGAGCAGTTCTTC. Translated: CASSQDWADFNEQFF.

Many counts were recorded for this clonotype. The chain joins TRBV7-2 to TRBJ2-3; TRBD2 agrees at 9 bases. This CDR3 spans 16 amino acids. The germline V gene has CDR1 SGHTA and CDR2 FQGNSA. J lost 1 base, V lost 2 bases, and 4 bases had no gene match. DNA of the CDR3: TGTGCCAGCAGCTTAAAGGGACTAGCCCGCACAGATACGCAGTATTTT. Encoded protein: CASSLKGLARTDTQYF.

This chain uses TRBV19 with TRBJ2-3; 9 nucleotides align to TRBD2. CDR1 and CDR2 (germline): LNHDA, SQIVND (reference sequence). CDR3 length equals 14 residues. The J segment lost 4 bases and the V segment lost 7 bases, leaving 6 bases of the junction unmatched. The CDR3 nucleotides are TGTGCCAGTACGGTGCGGGGGGGCCCAGATACGCAGTATTTT. This gives the protein CASTVRGGPDTQYF.

V is TRBV15 and J is TRBJ2-4; a weak D match, TRBD1 (6 bases). This CDR3 is 15 amino acids long. Trimming took 0 bases from V and 8 from J, leaving 14 bases between them. The germline V gene has CDR1 LNHNV and CDR2 YYDKDF (reference sequence). The CDR3: CATSRDIRGTDIQYF. The CDR3 DNA sequence: TGTGCCACCAGCAGAGATATCAGGGGTACGGACATTCAGTACTTC.

Many counts were recorded for this clonotype. The chain combines TRBV12-3 or TRBV12-4 with TRBJ2-3, with D perhaps matching TRBD1 (5 bases). The CDR3 runs to 17 residues. V lost 2 bases to trimming and J lost 1 base, with 16 bases between them. The CDR3: CASSLRLGTGGTDTQYF. In DNA form, the CDR3 reads TGTGCCAGCAGTTTAAGGCTCGGCACAGGTGGCACAGATACGCAGTATTTT.

This clonotype was picked up a small number of times. The genes are TRBV4-1 and TRBJ1-4; D unclear. Germline CDR1 MGHRA, CDR2 YSYEKL. The CDR3 consists of 14 residues. V lost 3 bases to trimming and J lost 3 bases, with 8 bases between them. The CDR3: CASSHSRSNEKLFF. The CDR3 DNA reads as TGCGCCAGCAGCCATAGCCGATCTAATGAAAAACTGTTTTTT.

This sequence joins TRBV11-2 and TRBJ2-7, with D possibly TRBD1 on 6 matching bases. Germline CDR1 is SGHAT and CDR2 is FQNNGV. There are 14 residues in the CDR3. Trimming took 1 base from V and 10 from J, leaving 17 bases between them. The CDR3 spells CASSLALGQSEQYF. DNA of the CDR3: TGTGCCAGCAGCTTAGCGCTCGGACAGTCGGAACAGTACTTC.

This clonotype was seen at least ten times. The chain carries TRBV19 and TRBJ1-5, with 9 nucleotides matching TRBD1. This CDR3 is built from 17 residues. CDR1 is LNHDA and CDR2 is SQIVND in the germline V gene (reference sequence). The ends lost 5 bases at V and 7 bases at J; junction bases unmatched: 15. The DNA of the CDR3 is TGTGCCAGTAGTCGAATTACCGGGACAGGGAGTCCCCAGCCCCAGCATTTT. This sequence encodes CASSRITGTGSPQPQHF. Full variable domain (missing parts from reference TRBV19 and TRBJ1-5): DGGITQSPKYLFRKEGQNVTLSCEQNLNHDAMYWYRQDPGQGLRLIYYSQIVNDFQKGDIAEGYSVSREKKESFPLTVTSAQKNPTAFYLCASSRITGTGSPQPQHFGDGTRLSIL.

This clonotype showed up just a few times. In DNA form, the CDR3 reads TGCGCCAGCAGCCAGAACACAGGGATCGACATTCAGTACTTC. This encodes CASSQNTGIDIQYF. The chain recombines TRBV5-1 with TRBJ2-4; D is possibly TRBD1 (6 bases). Trimming removed 4 bases from V and 8 bases from J, with 16 bases in between. The CDR3 has 14 amino acids. Germline V gene data show CDR1 as SGHRS and CDR2 as YFSETQ. The complete variable domain, with remaining parts taken from reference TRBV5-1 and TRBJ2-4, reads KAGVTQTPRYLIKTRGQQVTLSCSPISGHRSVSWYQQTPGQGLQFLFEYFSETQRNKGNFPGRFSGRQFSNSRSEMNVSTLELGDSALYLCASSQNTGIDIQYFGAGTRLSVL.

This clonotype came up a few times. This chain connects TRBV15 to TRBJ2-7, with unresolved D. Germline V gives CDR1 LNHNV, CDR2 YYDKDF (reference sequence). V lost 1 base to trimming and J lost 3 bases, with 10 bases between them. There are 14 residues in the CDR3. The chain's CDR3 is CATSRAAGGYEQYF. DNA for the CDR3: TGTGCCACCAGCAGAGCCGCCGGTGGCTACGAGCAGTACTTC.

The chain recombines TRBV7-8 with TRBJ2-3; weak D call: TRBD2 (7 bases). CDR1 SGHVS and CDR2 FQNEAQ come from the germline V gene. V dropped 1 base and J dropped 5 bases, with 16 bases sitting between them. The CDR3 sequence is 16 residues long. CDR3 sequence (DNA): TGTGCCAGCAGCTTAGTTAATCGGGGGGCCGGAGATACGCAGTATTTT. It is translated as CASSLVNRGAGDTQYF.

The chain joins TRBV7-6 to TRBJ2-7; tentative D call: TRBD1 (6 bases). CDR3 length equals 13 residues. Looked up from germline, CDR1 is SGHVS and CDR2 is FNYEAQ. V gave up 0 bases and J gave up 11 bases, with 14 bases separating them. The CDR3 reads CASSLAPTGLKYF. CDR3 coding DNA: TGTGCCAGCAGCTTAGCGCCAACAGGGTTGAAGTACTTC.

The chain joins TRBV4-1 to TRBJ1-2; D is undetermined. This CDR3 region has 16 residues. Trimming removed 0 bases at V and 0 bases at J, with 11 bases between. CDR1 and CDR2 (germline): MGHRA, YSYEKL. CDR3 bases: TGCGCCAGCAGCCAAGACCGCACAATTTCTAACTATGGCTACACCTTC. This gives the protein CASSQDRTISNYGYTF.

This clonotype appeared a few times. V usage is TRBV7-7 and J usage is TRBJ2-1; 7 nucleotides align to TRBD1. V gave up 2 bases and J gave up 0 bases; unmatched junction bases: 7. CDR1 is SSHAT and CDR2 is FNYEAQ in the germline V gene (reference sequence). CDR3 length equals 17 residues. DNA of the CDR3: TGTGCCAGCAGCTTATCAAGCTACAGGGGCTCCTACAATGAGCAGTTCTTC. Translation: CASSLSSYRGSYNEQFF.

Only a few counts were recorded for this clonotype. Written as DNA, the CDR3 is TGTGCCAGCAGCCAAGATCGGAGGGCCTACGAGCAGTACTTC. Encoded protein: CASSQDRRAYEQYF. This chain uses TRBV4-2 with TRBJ2-7; TRBD2 is a possible D gene (6 bases). The CDR3 has 14 amino acids. The V and J ends lost 0 bases and 2 bases respectively, with 8 bases between them. Germline V gene data show CDR1 as LGHNA and CDR2 as YNFKEQ.

This clonotype was seen ten or more times. V gene TRBV6-1 combines with J gene TRBJ1-1; 8 nucleotides match TRBD1. In germline, CDR1 is MNHNS, CDR2 SASEGT. The V and J ends lost 5 bases and 3 bases, in that order; junction bases with no gene match: 5. This CDR3 is built from 14 residues. CDR3 sequence: CASSLSGGDTEAFF. CDR3 sequence (DNA): TGTGCCAGCAGTCTTTCAGGGGGCGACACTGAAGCTTTCTTT.

The CDR3 reads CSASRGPQEQYF. DNA for the CDR3: TGCAGTGCCTCACGGGGGCCCCAAGAGCAGTACTTC. The V gene is TRBV20-1, the J gene TRBJ2-7; D tentatively fits TRBD1 or TRBD2 (6 bases each). The CDR3 contains 12 residues. Germline V gene data show CDR1 as DFQATT and CDR2 as SNEGSKA (reference sequence). With 6 bases removed from V and 7 bases from J, the gap between germline ends came to 16 bases.

This clonotype was observed at least ten times. The V and J genes are TRBV7-2 and TRBJ2-5; no clear D. The CDR3 is 15 residues long. Germline values: CDR1 SGHTA, CDR2 FQGNSA. The ends were cut back, 5 bases at V and 1 base at J, with 14 bases in the middle. CDR3 nucleotide sequence: TGTGCCAGCAGCAAGGGTGACCGTACCCAAGAGACCCAGTACTTC. Encoded protein: CASSKGDRTQETQYF.